Below, one TCR beta chain is given with its context. Antigen: not known. This entry is derived from a study of Tregs in tolerant kidney transplant recipients. Study background: Mixed chimerism was transient after nonmyeloablative marrow transplants from related graft donors.

Germline CDR1 is KGHSH and CDR2 is LQKENI. This CDR3 has 16 amino acids. The V and J ends lost 1 base and 5 bases respectively, with 17 bases between them. Study outcomes and limitations: In tolerant patients, donor-specific Tregs outgrew total Tregs, suggesting antigen-driven expansion.

Assay used: immunoSEQ multiplex PCR; TCRdb lists only in-frame clones, some missing. In the table there are more than 60,000 clones, 95% to 98% of which are singletons. The TCR originated in a human donor who received a combined kidney and bone marrow transplant. The sequences come from CD4+ T cells from blood, collected before the transplant. The chain is built from TRBV18 and TRBJ1-2; maybe TRBD1 (5 bases). CDR3 in amino acids: CASSPQGLSITYGYTF. The CDR3 nucleotides read TGTGCCAGCTCACCACAGGGGTTAAGTATTACATATGGCTACACCTTC.